The 14 T cell receptor beta chains presented below share a single source sample, sequenced in a study of CD8+ T cells in alopecia areata. In each case, RNA was isolated and then reverse transcribed into cDNA as the sequencing template. Clones were sequenced by immunoSEQ multiplex PCR, and TCRdb holds only the in-frame ones, with some missing. The sample has approximately 300,000 clones, none seen only once. A sort of pooled cutaneous lymph node cells used CD4, CD8alpha, NKG2D, NKG2ACE and other stains. Sequenced: CD4+ T cells sorted from a lymph node. Receptors originate from a C3H/HeJ mouse with alopecia areata. This strain has MHC haplotype H2-k.

This clone has more than one count but fewer than ten. The gene symbols are mouse symbols. The read finishes 3 residues shy of the CDR3 end, and the germline J gene is used to complete it. The V and J genes are TRBV5 and TRBJ1-6, with a possible D match to TRBD1 (5 bases). TRBJ1-6 is recorded as an ORF, its role being uncertain. The V gene's germline CDR1 is LGHNA and CDR2 YNLKQL (reference sequence). The germline V and J ends were trimmed by 0 bases and 2 bases, with 8 bases remaining between them. The length of the CDR3 is 16 residues. The part of the CDR3 DNA that was read is TGTGCCAGCAGCCAAGAGGCAGGGCCCTATAATTCGCCC. Protein sequence: CASSQEAGPYNSP. The CDR3 in its entirety is CASSQEAGPYNSPLYF.

At least ten counts were recorded for this clone. Gene names and germline match the mouse. With the read ending 4 residues before the CDR3 end, the germline J gene is used to fill in that end. This same CDR3 is encoded by further DNA sequences in the sample. This chain joins TRBV13-1 and TRBJ2-3, with TRBD2 matching 10 bases. Looked up from germline, CDR1 is NSHNY and CDR2 is SYGAGN. V dropped 3 bases and J dropped 0; count of bases not matched to a gene: 1. The CDR3 length is 15 residues. CDR3 loop: CASSAGGASAETLYF. The covered CDR3 bases are TGTGCCAGCAGTGCTGGGGGGGCTAGTGCAGAA.

This clone turned up a few times. Mouse names are used for the genes. The read gets to within 4 residues of the CDR3 end, and the germline J gene fills in the rest. The chain recombines TRBV13-2 with TRBJ2-2; D gene ambiguous. CDR1 NNHNN and CDR2 SYGAGS come from the germline V gene (reference sequence). V was shortened by 2 bases and J by 1 base, with 9 bases between the two germline ends. The CDR3 spans 15 residues. This CDR3 reads CASGEGWQNTGQLYF. The CDR3 bases that were read are TGTGCCAGCGGTGAAGGGTGGCAAAACACCGGG.

This clone was counted a few times. Gene names are the mouse ones. The read ends 4 residues early relative to the CDR3; the germline J gene fills the gap. V is TRBV5 and J is TRBJ2-2; the match to TRBD1 covers 10 bases. The ends lost 2 bases at V and 4 bases at J; junction bases unmatched: 4. The CDR3 is 16 residues long. Germline V gives CDR1 LGHNA, CDR2 YNLKQL (reference sequence). The DNA read from the CDR3 is TGTGCCAGCAGCCAAACCGGGACAGGGGTCACCGGG. Amino acid sequence: CASSQTGTGVTG. The whole CDR3 sequence is CASSQTGTGVTGQLYF.

This clone has more than one count but fewer than ten. Each gene name is a mouse one. With the read ending 4 residues before the CDR3 end, the germline J gene is used to fill in that end. This chain connects TRBV19 to TRBJ2-1; 7 bases agree with TRBD1. The CDR3 spans 14 residues. From germline, CDR1 is FNHDT and CDR2 SITEND (reference sequence). Trimming took 7 bases from V and 4 from J; bases not matched to a gene: 8. The CDR3 is CASAPRDSYAEQFF. The DNA read from the CDR3 is TGTGCCAGCGCCCCTCGGGACAGTTATGCT.

This clone was seen only a few times. Mouse germline and gene names are used. The read ends 4 residues early relative to the CDR3; the germline J gene fills the gap. V gene TRBV13-1 combines with J gene TRBJ1-1; D perhaps matches TRBD1 (6 bases). The CDR3 totals 12 residues. The V gene lost 3 bases and the J gene lost 4 bases, with 7 bases spanning the gap. Germline V CDR1 and CDR2: NSHNY, SYGAGN. The covered CDR3 bases are TGTGCCAGCAGTGCAGGGGTCACA. Protein sequence: CASSAGVT. The CDR3, in full, reads CASSAGVTEVFF.

In this sample, this clone turned up a few times. Mouse gene names and germline throughout. The same CDR3 arises from other DNA sequences in this sample as well. Here the CDR3 reads CASSQVGGSSAETLYF. The CDR3 DNA, read in part, is TGTGCCAGCAGCCAAGTGGGGGGTTCTAGTGCAGAA. The chain uses TRBV5 and TRBJ2-3; 7 positions agree with TRBD2. Read data end 4 residues before the CDR3 end; the end is taken from the germline J gene. Per germline, CDR1 LGHNA and CDR2 YNLKQL (reference sequence). The ends lost 1 base at V and 0 bases at J; junction bases unmatched: 4. The CDR3 runs 16 residues.

This clone was detected only a few times. The gene names here belong to mouse. The read falls 4 residues short of the CDR3 end, and the missing part is taken from the germline J gene. The same CDR3 can be traced to other DNA sequences in this sample. J is TRBJ2-5 and V is TRBV1, with 7 bases fitting TRBD2. V trimming: 3 bases; J trimming: 2 bases; junction bases outside the gene matches: 5. The CDR3 covers 15 residues. The germline CDR1 and CDR2 sequences are NSQYPW and LRSPGD (reference sequence). The covered CDR3 bases are TGCACCTGCAGTGCTGAACCTGGGGGCCAAGAC. Protein sequence: CTCSAEPGGQD. From start to end, the CDR3 is CTCSAEPGGQDTQYF.

In the case of this clone: Gene names follow the mouse nomenclature. The read ends 4 residues before the CDR3 terminus; that terminus is restored from the germline J gene. The chain links TRBV31 to TRBJ1-1, with D possibly being TRBD1 (5 bases). The V end lost 0 bases, the J end lost 4 bases, and 12 bases lay between the germline ends. CDR1 and CDR2 from the germline V gene are GKSSPN and SITVG. This CDR3 has 14 residues. CDR3: CAWSLFGGSTEVFF. CDR3 DNA, as far as it was read: TGTGCCTGGAGTCTATTCGGGGGGAGCACA.

This clone came up many times. The germline and genes are mouse ones. The sequence runs out 4 residues before the end of the CDR3; the remainder is reconstructed from the germline J gene. This sequence joins TRBV1 and TRBJ2-1; 7 nucleotides line up with TRBD2. The V gene end was trimmed by 0 bases and the J gene end by 5 bases; junction bases not matched to a gene: 1. The CDR3 has 14 residues. Germline V lookup: CDR1 NSQYPW, CDR2 LRSPGD (reference sequence). The CDR3 DNA, read in part, is TGCACCTGCAGTGCAGATGGGGGGAATGCT. The encoded protein is CTCSADGGNA. The complete CDR3 sequence is CTCSADGGNAEQFF. The full variable domain, with the rest looked up from reference TRBV1 and TRBJ2-1, is VTLLEQNPRWRLVPRGQAVNLRCILKNSQYPWMSWYQQDLQKQLQWLFTLRSPGDKEVKSLPGADYLATRVTDTELRLQVANMSQGRTLYCTCSADGGNAEQFFGPGTRLTVL.

Regarding this clone: Gene names and germline refer to mouse. The CDR3 end lies 4 residues beyond the end of the read and is filled in from the germline J gene. The sample has other DNA sequences that encode this CDR3 too. This chain connects TRBV13-1 to TRBJ2-3; 8 nucleotides line up with TRBD1. V was clipped by 0 bases and J by 3 bases; unmatched bases: 0. The CDR3 loop spans 14 amino acids. Per germline, CDR1 NSHNY and CDR2 SYGAGN. The CDR3 DNA, read in part, is TGTGCCAGCAGTGATGGACAGGGGGCAGAA. Protein product: CASSDGQGAE. The whole CDR3 protein is CASSDGQGAETLYF.

On this clone: Here the gene names and germline are mouse. The read ends 4 residues early relative to the CDR3; the germline J gene fills the gap. The sample has other DNA sequences that encode this CDR3 too. V and J are TRBV13-1 and TRBJ2-3; tentatively, D is TRBD1 (6 bases). CDR1 NSHNY and CDR2 SYGAGN come from the germline V gene. The V end lost 5 bases, the J end lost 3 bases, and 7 bases lay between the germline ends. The CDR3 spans 12 residues. This CDR3 reads CASRTGAETLYF. The part of the CDR3 DNA that was read is TGTGCCAGCAGGACAGGAGCAGAA.

This clone was seen more than once but under ten times. Germline and genes here are mouse. Read sequence stops 4 residues before the CDR3 end, and the germline J gene provides the missing end. The chain couples TRBV29 to TRBJ1-1, with 7 bases lining up with TRBD1. The CDR3 loop spans 12 amino acids. Germline CDR1 is MSHET and CDR2 is SYDVDS. The CDR3 is CASSADRREVFF. The DNA read from the CDR3 is TGTGCTAGCAGTGCGGACAGGAGA. The whole variable domain, filled in from reference TRBV29 and TRBJ1-1, reads DMKVTQMPRYLIKRMGENVLLECGQDMSHETMYWYRQDPGLGLQLIYISYDVDSNSEGDIPKGYRVSRKKREHFSLILDSAKTNQTSVYFCASSADRREVFFGKGTRLTVV.

This clone was counted a few times. The germline and genes are mouse ones. The read gets to within 4 residues of the CDR3 end, and the germline J gene fills in the rest. The V gene is TRBV17, the J gene TRBJ2-5; D remains unclear. The germline CDR1 and CDR2 sequences are MNHDT and YYDKIL. The CDR3 contains 13 residues. CDR3 region: CASSRQQKDTQYF. Incomplete CDR3 DNA: TGTGCTAGCAGTAGACAGCAGAAAGAC.